A selection of T cell receptor beta chains follows, all from one sample in a study of blood T cell repertoires in COVID-19. Clones were sequenced by immunoSEQ multiplex PCR, and TCRdb holds only the in-frame ones, with some missing. The table shows more than 110,000 clones, with more than 80% occurring only once. The material sequenced was peripheral blood. These TCRs come from a human donor in a cohort sampled during active COVID-19. Both conserved end residues are trimmed from each CDR3.

J gene: TRBJ1-2; V gene: TRBV7-2; CDR3 protein: ASSTARGYGYT
J gene: TRBJ1-1; V gene: TRBV5-5; CDR3 protein: ASSGAGWQGTEAF
J gene: TRBJ1-5; V gene: TRBV28; CDR3 protein: ASRRDGRSNQPQH
J gene: TRBJ2-3; V gene: TRBV7-3; CDR3 protein: ASSFSARTDTQY
J gene: TRBJ2-2; V gene: TRBV6-5; CDR3 protein: ASSNRVFRTGELF
J gene: TRBJ1-2; V gene: TRBV18; CDR3 protein: ASPGTEEANYGYT
J gene: TRBJ2-7; V gene: TRBV5-1; CDR3 protein: ASSFNQAGREQY
J gene: TRBJ2-3; V gene: TRBV2; CDR3 protein: ASSEQFSGSDTQY
J gene: TRBJ2-3; V gene: TRBV7-6; CDR3 protein: ASSLAQQVRTDTQY
J gene: TRBJ2-1; V gene: TRBV2; CDR3 protein: ASNPMGLAGVNSYNEQF
J gene: TRBJ2-1; V gene: TRBV7-2; CDR3 protein: ASSLDVSGVPEQF
J gene: TRBJ1-6; V gene: TRBV19; CDR3 protein: ASSLLNSPLH
J gene: TRBJ1-6; V gene: TRBV7-9; CDR3 protein: ASSLVLGGRAYNSPLH
J gene: TRBJ2-3; V gene: TRBV5-1; CDR3 protein: ASSPKFWGADTQY
J gene: TRBJ2-7; V gene: TRBV12-3/TRBV12-4; CDR3 protein: ASRTSNSHEQY
J gene: TRBJ2-3; V gene: TRBV6-6; CDR3 protein: ASTQSQRGDTQY
J gene: TRBJ1-3; V gene: TRBV7-6; CDR3 protein: ASSPAVGDSGNTIY
J gene: TRBJ1-4; V gene: TRBV27; CDR3 protein: ASSLRVGQGGGKLF
J gene: TRBJ1-1; V gene: TRBV11-2; CDR3 protein: ASSLGLEDEAF
J gene: TRBJ1-5; V gene: TRBV18; CDR3 protein: ASSPTAGKNSNQPQH
J gene: TRBJ1-2; V gene: TRBV6-4; CDR3 protein: ASSPEAGPNYGYT
J gene: TRBJ1-3; V gene: TRBV18; CDR3 protein: ASSPLMTGGEDTIY
J gene: TRBJ2-3; V gene: TRBV3-1/TRBV3-2; CDR3 protein: ASARRAGGNTDTQY
J gene: TRBJ2-1; V gene: TRBV4-2; CDR3 protein: ASSQEWDSGAYNEQF
J gene: TRBJ2-3; V gene: TRBV9; CDR3 protein: ASSVGGGGADTQY
J gene: TRBJ2-1; V gene: TRBV9; CDR3 protein: ASSPRTSGVGEQF